Listed below are T cell receptor beta chains from one sample, sequenced in a study of cytomegalovirus exposure and HLA in healthy donors. Profiling relied on immunoSEQ multiplex PCR, and the TCRdb table lists in-frame clones only, not all of them. The data show roughly 130,000 clones, less than 75% seen once. The sequenced material came from PBMCs. Receptors originate from a woman between 40 and 50 years old in good health and CMV-seropositive. Both conserved end residues are part of each CDR3. The order of the fields is D gene, V gene, J gene, clone size, CDR3 DNA, CDR3 protein. The D gene is left open where the match is weak. Clone size appears in some rows only: once, few, many, or a class for an expanded clone.

d_call: TRBD1
v_call: TRBV5-1
j_call: TRBJ1-1
clone_size: few
cdr3_nt: TGCGCCAGCAGCTCTGGACAGGTCACTGAAGCTTTCTTT
cdr3_aa: CASSSGQVTEAFF

d_call: .
v_call: TRBV11-2
j_call: TRBJ1-5
clone_size: .
cdr3_nt: TGTACCAGCAGCTTAAGGGAGAATCAGCCCCAGCATTTT
cdr3_aa: CTSSLRENQPQHF

d_call: TRBD1
v_call: TRBV19
j_call: TRBJ1-2
clone_size: .
cdr3_nt: TGTGCCAGTAGTATATCGGGACAGGGCGGGGGAGCTAACTATGGCTACACCTTC
cdr3_aa: CASSISGQGGGANYGYTF

d_call: TRBD1
v_call: TRBV18
j_call: TRBJ1-1
clone_size: .
cdr3_nt: TGTGCCAGCTCACCCGCCCAGGGGGCGAACACTGAAGCTTTCTTT
cdr3_aa: CASSPAQGANTEAFF

d_call: .
v_call: TRBV11-2
j_call: TRBJ2-7
clone_size: .
cdr3_nt: TGTGCCAGCAGCTTAGGTAGCGGCGAGCAGTACTTC
cdr3_aa: CASSLGSGEQYF

d_call: .
v_call: TRBV30
j_call: TRBJ1-2
clone_size: .
cdr3_nt: TGTGCCTGGACGCCCGAGGTAACGAACTATGGCTACACCTTC
cdr3_aa: CAWTPEVTNYGYTF

d_call: TRBD2
v_call: TRBV5-1
j_call: TRBJ2-5
clone_size: few
cdr3_nt: TGCGCCAGCAGCTTGTCGAGTCCGGGACTAGCGGGAGCTGAGACCCAGTACTTC
cdr3_aa: CASSLSSPGLAGAETQYF

d_call: .
v_call: TRBV7-9
j_call: TRBJ2-2
clone_size: .
cdr3_nt: TGTGCCAGCAGCTTTGGGTTTCTCGAAGGGGCCGGGGAGCTGTTTTTT
cdr3_aa: CASSFGFLEGAGELFF

d_call: TRBD1
v_call: TRBV18
j_call: TRBJ1-6
clone_size: .
cdr3_nt: TGTGCCAGCTCACCATTCTCTAGGGCAGGGGGGTATTCACCCCTCCACTTT
cdr3_aa: CASSPFSRAGGYSPLHF

d_call: .
v_call: TRBV13
j_call: TRBJ1-3
clone_size: few
cdr3_nt: TGTGCCAGCAGCTTACCTACAGGCGCCTTCTCTGGAAACACCATATATTTT
cdr3_aa: CASSLPTGAFSGNTIYF

d_call: .
v_call: TRBV21-1
j_call: TRBJ1-6
clone_size: few
cdr3_nt: TGTGCCACCAGAGGGACAGTGAAGGGTAATTCACCCCTCCACTTT
cdr3_aa: CATRGTVKGNSPLHF

d_call: TRBD1
v_call: TRBV7-7
j_call: TRBJ2-5
clone_size: .
cdr3_nt: TGTGCTAGCAGCCTCGGGCAGGGGGCTGGAGAGACCCAGTACTTC
cdr3_aa: CASSLGQGAGETQYF

d_call: TRBD1
v_call: TRBV13
j_call: TRBJ2-7
clone_size: .
cdr3_nt: TGTGCCAGCAGCTCGACCGGGACAGTATCCTACGAGCAGTACTTC
cdr3_aa: CASSSTGTVSYEQYF

d_call: TRBD1
v_call: TRBV5-4
j_call: TRBJ1-3
clone_size: .
cdr3_nt: TGTGCCAGCAGCCAGGGACAGTCCTCTGGAAACACCATATATTTT
cdr3_aa: CASSQGQSSGNTIYF

d_call: TRBD1
v_call: TRBV28
j_call: TRBJ1-5
clone_size: .
cdr3_nt: TGTGCCAGCAGTTTACAGGGGGCCGGCAATCAGCCCCAGCATTTT
cdr3_aa: CASSLQGAGNQPQHF

d_call: .
v_call: TRBV11-2
j_call: TRBJ2-3
clone_size: .
cdr3_nt: TGTGCCAGCAGCTACCGGGCCAGGGGAGATACGCAGTATTTT
cdr3_aa: CASSYRARGDTQYF

d_call: TRBD1
v_call: TRBV4-1
j_call: TRBJ2-1
clone_size: .
cdr3_nt: TGCGCCAGCAGCCAAGTTTTCCCCCCGCCGGGACAGGGCAATGAGCAGTTCTTC
cdr3_aa: CASSQVFPPPGQGNEQFF

d_call: TRBD2
v_call: TRBV28
j_call: TRBJ2-1
clone_size: few
cdr3_nt: TGTGCCAGCAGTCCCGGGGGGACTGGGGACAATGAGCAGTTCTTC
cdr3_aa: CASSPGGTGDNEQFF

d_call: .
v_call: TRBV2
j_call: TRBJ1-1
clone_size: .
cdr3_nt: TGTGCCAGCAGTGAAGGGCAGGCGGCTTTCTTT
cdr3_aa: CASSEGQAAFF